This entry lists 27 T cell receptor beta chains sequenced from one sample in a study of blood T cell repertoires in COVID-19. The assay was immunoSEQ multiplex PCR, and TCRdb's table has in-frame clones only and misses some. The sample has some 260,000 clones; over 75% are singletons. Sequencing was performed on peripheral blood. The receptors originated from a human donor in a cohort sampled during active COVID-19.

The chain carries TRBV30 and TRBJ2-7; 7 nucleotides line up with TRBD1. This CDR3 region has 15 residues. J gave up 6 bases and V 2 bases, and 13 bases lay outside the gene matches. Germline lookup yields CDR1 GTSNPN and CDR2 SVGIG (reference sequence). CDR3 residues: CAWSRDRARLSEQYF. The CDR3 bases are TGTGCCTGGAGTAGAGACAGGGCTCGGCTTAGCGAGCAGTACTTC. Looking up the rest from reference TRBV30 and TRBJ2-7 gives the full variable domain: SQTIHQWPATLVQPVGSPLSLECTVEGTSNPNLYWYRQAAGRGLQLLFYSVGIGQISSEVPQNLSASRPQDRQFILSSKKLLLSDSGFYLCAWSRDRARLSEQYFGPGTRLTVT.

The rearrangement uses TRBV28 and TRBJ2-7; 8 bases agree with TRBD2. The CDR3 is made up of 12 amino acids. Germline V gene lookup returns CDR1 MDHEN and CDR2 SYDVKM. V gave up 6 bases and J gave up 6 bases; unmatched junction bases: 4. The CDR3 nucleotides are TGTGCCAGCAGCCCGGGACTAGGCGAGCAGTACTTC. It codes for CASSPGLGEQYF.

This chain uses TRBV2 with TRBJ1-1, with D unclear. Germline V lookup: CDR1 SNHLY, CDR2 FYNNEI. CDR3 length: 16 amino acids. Trimming left V 5 bases short and J 4 bases short, with 20 bases between. CDR3 sequence (DNA): TGTGCCAGCAGTCTTTTCGGGAGAATTGGAACCACTGAAGCTTTCTTT. This translates into CASSLFGRIGTTEAFF.

This clone was seen many times. The chain links TRBV3-1 (or the pseudogene TRBV3-2) to TRBJ2-1; TRBD2 aligns across 8 bases. Looked up from germline, CDR1 is LGHDT and CDR2 is YNNKEL (reference sequence). The length of the CDR3 is 15 residues. V gave up 7 bases and J gave up 4 bases; unmatched junction bases: 9. CDR3 bases: TGTGCCAGCACTTTAGCGGGATTCGGTTACAATGAGCAGTTCTTC. Translation: CASTLAGFGYNEQFF.

The chain couples TRBV23-1 to TRBJ2-7; the D is unclear. TRBV23-1 is sorted into the ORF group, with uncertain function. Between the trimmed V and J ends, which lost 6 bases and 4 bases, there was a span of 19 bases. The CDR3 sequence is 15 residues long. CDR3 in amino acids: CASSSLQRNIYEQYF. The CDR3 nucleotides read TGCGCCAGCAGCTCCCTCCAGAGGAATATTTACGAGCAGTACTTC.

The DNA of the CDR3 is TGTGCCAGCAGCCCAGTGGGTTTTGCGGGGGTCACTGGGGCCAACGTCCTGACTTTC. The encoded protein is CASSPVGFAGVTGANVLTF. The rearrangement joins TRBV7-2 to TRBJ2-6; 7 bases match TRBD2. The CDR3 loop spans 19 amino acids. Germline V CDR1 and CDR2: SGHTA, FQGNSA. V lost 5 bases and J lost 2; bases outside the gene matches: 15.

J is TRBJ2-5 and V is TRBV7-9; TRBD2 matches 7 bases. The CDR3 contains 16 residues. From germline, CDR1 is SEHNR and CDR2 FQNEAQ (reference sequence). V gave up 8 bases and J gave up 1 base; unmatched junction bases: 13. Written as DNA, the CDR3 is TGTGCCAGCTGCTCTAGCGGCAGAGAATGCCAAGAGACCCAGTACTTC. Translation: CASCSSGRECQETQYF.

V gene TRBV27 combines with J gene TRBJ1-4; 8 bases line up with TRBD1. Germline V gene data show CDR1 as MNHEY and CDR2 as SMNVEV (reference sequence). The CDR3 loop spans 15 amino acids. Trimming cost V 5 bases and J 2 bases; bases outside gene matches: 4. CDR3 in DNA: TGTGCCAGCAGTACCGGACAGGGCACTAATGAAAAACTGTTTTTT. Its translation: CASSTGQGTNEKLFF. The full variable domain, completed using reference TRBV27 and TRBJ1-4, is EAQVTQNPRYLITVTGKKLTVTCSQNMNHEYMSWYRQDPGLGLRQIYYSMNVEVTDKGDVPEGYKVSRKEKRNFPLILESPSPNQTSLYFCASSTGQGTNEKLFFGSGTQLSVL.

The chain employs TRBV7-2 and TRBJ2-7, with 7 nucleotides matching TRBD2. The CDR3 covers 13 residues. Trimming took 6 bases from V and 3 from J; bases not matched to a gene: 5. The V gene's germline CDR1 is SGHTA and CDR2 FQGNSA. The CDR3 DNA follows: TGTGCCAGCAGTCCCACTAGCGTCTACGAGCAGTACTTC. As protein: CASSPTSVYEQYF.

The rearrangement uses TRBV27 and TRBJ1-1; possibly TRBD1 for D (5 bases). Germline CDR1 and CDR2: MNHEY and SMNVEV (reference sequence). This CDR3 spans 14 amino acids. V was shortened by 0 bases and J by 5 bases, with 10 bases between the two germline ends. In DNA, the CDR3 is TGTGCCAGCAGTTTATCGGGGCTGGGGACTGAAGCTTTCTTT. Translated: CASSLSGLGTEAFF.

This clone was seen just once. CDR3 region: CASAGNYGYTF. Here the CDR3 DNA reads TGTGCCAGTGCAGGGAACTATGGCTACACCTTC. The V call is TRBV12-3 or TRBV12-4, the J call TRBJ1-2; the D gene is possibly TRBD1 (5 bases). This CDR3 contains 11 residues. V lost 9 bases and J lost 2, with 7 bases in between.

This clone showed up just a few times. The chain links TRBV6-2 or TRBV6-3 to TRBJ2-1, with D possibly being TRBD1 (6 bases). Germline-derived CDR1 and CDR2 are MNHEY and SVGEGT. Trimming removed 4 bases from V and 5 bases from J, with 12 bases in between. The CDR3 sequence is 14 residues long. CDR3 in DNA: TGTGCCAGCAGTTTCGGGACAAGTAACAATGAGCAGTTCTTC. Amino acids: CASSFGTSNNEQFF.

The chain has TRBV5-5 and TRBJ2-7; D remains unclear. This CDR3 has 14 residues. Germline V gives CDR1 SGHKS, CDR2 YYEKEE (reference sequence). Trimming shortened V by 6 bases and J by 2 bases, and 15 bases separated the two germline ends. Written as DNA, the CDR3 is TGTGCCAGCATAACGGTACTCCCCCCCTACGAGCAGTACTTC. It specifies CASITVLPPYEQYF.

This clone turned up a few times. Here the CDR3 reads CASSPGQGVYGYTF. The CDR3 nucleotides read TGCGCCAGCAGCCCCGGGCAGGGGGTGTATGGCTACACCTTC. The chain uses TRBV10-1 and TRBJ1-2, with 7 bases identical to TRBD1. The CDR3 consists of 14 residues. The ends lost 6 bases at V and 5 bases at J; junction bases unmatched: 9. Germline lookup yields CDR1 WNHNN and CDR2 SYGVQD (reference sequence).

This chain uses TRBV7-6 with TRBJ1-1; D possibly corresponds to TRBD1 (6 bases). Trimming took off 2 bases at V and 3 bases at J, with 16 bases between the two ends. Germline CDR1 reads SGHVS; CDR2 reads FNYEAQ. This CDR3 is 16 amino acids long. The CDR3 here is CASSLKMRGWHTEAFF. The CDR3 nucleotides read TGTGCCAGCAGCTTAAAAATGAGGGGGTGGCACACTGAAGCTTTCTTT.

The chain carries TRBV4-3 and TRBJ2-6; 9 bases fit TRBD2. Looked up from germline, CDR1 is LGHNA and CDR2 is YSLEER. There are 18 residues in the CDR3. The ends lost 0 bases at V and 0 bases at J; junction bases unmatched: 3. The CDR3 loop reads CASSQDPSGDSGANVLTF. In DNA, the CDR3 is TGCGCCAGCAGCCAAGATCCTAGCGGGGACTCTGGGGCCAACGTCCTGACTTTC.

The chain uses TRBV28 and TRBJ1-2; TRBD1 matches at 7 bases. The germline gives CDR1 MDHEN, CDR2 SYDVKM. The junction had 14 bases not matched to a gene; V was cut back by 6 bases and J by 7 bases. The CDR3 covers 15 residues. As DNA, the CDR3 is TGTGCCAGCAGCCGGACAGGAGGGCTGTGGGTTGGCTACACCTTC. Its protein product is CASSRTGGLWVGYTF.

The genes are TRBV5-1 and TRBJ1-2; 7 bases line up with TRBD1. Germline loops: CDR1 SGHRS, CDR2 YFSETQ. This CDR3 region has 15 residues. V lost 2 bases, J lost 2 bases, and 6 bases stayed unmatched. The CDR3 nucleotides are TGCGCCAGCAGCTTAGTAGGCAGGGGGAACTATGGCTACACCTTC. Translation gives CASSLVGRGNYGYTF.

This clone appeared a single time. This rearrangement joins TRBV19 to TRBJ1-6; 9 bases map to TRBD1. The junction had 10 bases not matched to a gene; V was cut back by 2 bases and J by 5 bases. The CDR3 is 18 amino acids. CDR1 LNHDA and CDR2 SQIVND come from the germline V gene (reference sequence). The DNA for the CDR3 is TGTGCCAGTAGTATATCGGGACAGGGAATGGCCGATAATTCACCCCTCCACTTT. Residues: CASSISGQGMADNSPLHF.

This chain's CDR3 is CASRPSLYEQFF. CDR3 DNA sequence: TGTGCCAGCAGGCCGAGCTTATATGAGCAGTTCTTC. J is TRBJ2-1 and V is TRBV25-1; D remains ambiguous. The V and J ends lost 6 bases and 8 bases respectively, with 11 bases between them. CDR1 and CDR2 (germline): MGHDK, SYGVNS. This CDR3 contains 12 residues. Supplemented by reference TRBV25-1 and TRBJ2-1, the full variable domain reads EADIYQTPRYLVIGTGKKITLECSQTMGHDKMYWYQQDPGMELHLIHYSYGVNSTEKGDLSSESTVSRIRTEHFPLTLESARPSHTSQYLCASRPSLYEQFFGPGTRLTVL.

This clone was detected only once. This chain joins TRBV7-3 and TRBJ1-6, with TRBD1 matching over 7 bases. The germline CDR1 and CDR2 sequences are SGHTA and FQGTGA. With V trimmed by 2 bases and J by 7 bases, 8 bases remained unmatched. The CDR3 spans 16 residues. In nucleotides, the CDR3 is TGTGCCAGCAGCTTACAACCGGGACAGACGAATTCACCCCTCCACTTT. This gives the protein CASSLQPGQTNSPLHF.

The chain carries TRBV7-9 and TRBJ2-3; D is perhaps TRBD2 (6 bases). The CDR3 spans 15 residues. Deletions cut 5 bases from V and 5 bases from J, with 17 bases between. Germline CDR1 is SEHNR and CDR2 is FQNEAQ (reference sequence). The CDR3 loop reads CASSPPVEGQDTQYF. CDR3 in DNA: TGTGCCAGCAGCCCCCCTGTGGAGGGTCAAGATACGCAGTATTTT.

The chain links TRBV10-3 to TRBJ2-1; TRBD2 aligns across 8 bases. CDR1 and CDR2 from the germline V gene are ENHRY and SYGVKD. Trimming at V came to 10 bases and at J to 4 bases, leaving 6 bases not matched to a gene. CDR3 size: 13 residues. The CDR3 region has the DNA TGTGCCACAGGACTAGCCCTATACAATGAGCAGTTCTTC. Translating it yields CATGLALYNEQFF.

V gene TRBV7-9 combines with J gene TRBJ2-1, with D possibly being TRBD1 (5 bases). This CDR3 region has 15 residues. Trimming removed 6 bases from V and 0 bases from J, with 12 bases in between. The germline V gene encodes CDR1 SEHNR and CDR2 FQNEAQ (reference sequence). The DNA of the CDR3 is TGTGCCAGCAGATTGGGGCCTAGCTCCTACAATGAGCAGTTCTTC. Residues: CASRLGPSSYNEQFF.

V is TRBV2 and J is TRBJ2-7, with 7 bases fitting TRBD1. The ends lost 4 bases at V and 0 bases at J; junction bases unmatched: 3. The germline V gene encodes CDR1 SNHLY and CDR2 FYNNEI. CDR3 length: 14 amino acids. The CDR3 is CASSGQGSSYEQYF. In nucleotides, the CDR3 is TGTGCCAGCAGTGGACAGGGTAGCTCCTACGAGCAGTACTTC.

This clone was recorded a few times. The rearrangement uses TRBV4-1 and TRBJ2-1, with 10 bases fitting TRBD2. The CDR3 runs to 15 residues. Germline V CDR1 and CDR2: MGHRA, YSYEKL. V dropped 3 bases and J dropped 2; count of bases not matched to a gene: 1. CDR3 nucleotides: TGCGCCAGCAGCCAGGGGACTAGCGCCTACAATGAGCAGTTCTTC. It is translated as CASSQGTSAYNEQFF.

The V gene is TRBV5-1, the J gene TRBJ2-3; no clear D. The CDR3 is 14 amino acids. Per germline, CDR1 SGHRS and CDR2 YFSETQ. V was trimmed by 0 bases and J by 3 bases, leaving 8 bases between them. The chain's CDR3 is CASSLETLTDTQYF. CDR3 bases: TGCGCCAGCAGCTTGGAGACATTGACAGATACGCAGTATTTT.